Following are 29 T cell receptor beta chains from one sample sequenced in a study of T cells in Graves' hyperthyroidism and ophthalmopathy. TCR beta CDR3 sequences were amplified from RNA transcripts. When the TCR CDR3 underwent first-round RT-PCR, the HTBI primer set was used. One entry per CDR3 protein, called by TCRdb with MiXCR from the multiplex PCR reads. Of 300,000 or so distinct CDR3 sequences in the sample, around 23% were seen once. The sequenced sample consisted of blood. Receptors originate from a woman between 45 and 60 years old with Graves' hyperthyroidism.

V gene TRBV28 combines with J gene TRBJ2-7; no firm D call. V lost 8 bases, J lost 0 bases, and 11 bases lay in between. The V gene's germline CDR1 is MDHEN and CDR2 SYDVKM. CDR3 length: 13 amino acids. The CDR3 sequence: CASYSHSSYEQYF. In nucleotides, the CDR3 is TGTGCCAGCTACTCTCACAGCTCCTACGAGCAGTACTTC.

Ten or more counts support this clonotype. The chain links TRBV7-9 to TRBJ2-5, with D perhaps matching TRBD2 (6 bases). The length of the CDR3 is 13 residues. Germline lookup yields CDR1 SEHNR and CDR2 FQNEAQ (reference sequence). Trimming stripped 11 bases from V and 2 bases from J, with 15 bases between. The CDR3 spells CAGSGDFQETQYF. The CDR3 DNA is TGTGCCGGATCGGGGGATTTTCAAGAGACCCAGTACTTC.

The CDR3 here is CASSLMGLNTGELFF. In DNA form, the CDR3 reads TGCGCCAGCAGCTTGATGGGACTGAACACCGGGGAGCTGTTTTTT. V is TRBV5-1 and J is TRBJ2-2, with D possibly TRBD2 on 6 matching bases. Between the trimmed V and J ends, which lost 1 base and 1 base, there was a span of 8 bases. The CDR3 has 15 amino acids. Germline CDR1 reads SGHRS; CDR2 reads YFSETQ.

The J gene is TRBJ2-2, the V gene TRBV5-8; 9 bases agree with TRBD2. V was clipped by 4 bases and J by 4 bases; unmatched bases: 11. The CDR3 sequence is 17 residues long. Germline V gene data show CDR1 as SGHTS and CDR2 as YDEGEE. CDR3 bases: TGTGCCAGCAGCACGGGACTAGCCTTAGCCATCACCGGGGAGCTGTTTTTT. Protein sequence: CASSTGLALAITGELFF.

This clonotype was detected ten times or more. The chain carries TRBV7-2 and TRBJ2-7; 7 bases align to TRBD2. After removal of 4 bases from V and 6 bases from J, the junction contained 12 bases not matched to a gene. The CDR3 has 15 residues. Germline CDR1 reads SGHTA; CDR2 reads FQGNSA. The CDR3 here is CASSSTGGLPSEQYF. For the CDR3, the DNA is TGTGCCAGCAGCTCTACGGGAGGTCTCCCCTCCGAGCAGTACTTC.

This clonotype was seen a few times. This rearrangement joins TRBV9 to TRBJ2-1; 9 nucleotides agree with TRBD2. V dropped 1 base and J dropped 8; count of bases not matched to a gene: 10. CDR3 length equals 16 residues. Germline-derived CDR1 and CDR2 are SGDLS and YYNGEE. CDR3 sequence reads: CASSVRSIAGVYEQFF. CDR3 DNA: TGTGCCAGCAGCGTAAGGTCTATAGCGGGGGTCTATGAGCAGTTCTTC.

This clonotype appeared many times. This chain connects TRBV5-6 to TRBJ1-5; D might be TRBD1 (5 bases). The V end was cut by 0 bases, the J end by 2 bases, with 15 bases between. The CDR3 contains 17 residues. CDR1 and CDR2 from the germline V gene are SGHDT and YYEEEE. The chain's CDR3 is CASSLGLLGAGNQPQHF. CDR3 bases: TGTGCCAGCAGCTTGGGGTTACTTGGGGCTGGCAATCAGCCCCAGCATTTT.

This clonotype was observed a handful of times. This sequence may be a read error, since a much larger clone differs from it by one base. J is TRBJ2-7 and V is TRBV25-1; 7 bases match TRBD1. V trimming: 7 bases; J trimming: 3 bases; junction bases outside the gene matches: 0. The CDR3 spans 11 residues. Germline V gene data show CDR1 as MGHDK and CDR2 as SYGVNS. The CDR3 spells CASTGGYEQYF. The CDR3 nucleotides read TGTGCCAGCACAGGGGGCTACGAGCAGTACTTC.

This clonotype was seen many times. The chain is built from TRBV20-1 and TRBJ1-1; possible D gene TRBD1, 6 bases. The length of the CDR3 is 14 residues. CDR1 and CDR2 from the germline V gene are DFQATT and SNEGSKA (reference sequence). V shed 6 bases and J shed 3 bases, with 17 bases lying between them. CDR3 bases: TGCAGTGCGCCTTGGGGGGGGGCTGACACTGAAGCTTTCTTT. Encoded protein: CSAPWGGADTEAFF.

This clonotype was detected ten times or more. The rearrangement links TRBV11-2 to TRBJ1-1; maybe TRBD1 (5 bases). In germline, CDR1 is SGHAT, CDR2 FQNNGV. The CDR3 contains 12 residues. V lost 2 bases to trimming and J lost 11 bases, with 12 bases between them. For the CDR3, the DNA is TGTGCCAGCAGCTTACAGGGATTAGGGGCTTTCTTT. Translating it yields CASSLQGLGAFF. Drawing the rest from reference TRBV11-2 and TRBJ1-1, the complete variable domain is EAGVAQSPRYKIIEKRQSVAFWCNPISGHATLYWYQQILGQGPKLLIQFQNNGVVDDSQLPKDRFSAERLKGVDSTLKIQPAKLEDSAVYLCASSLQGLGAFFGQGTRLTVV.

This clonotype was recorded many times. V usage is TRBV2 and J usage is TRBJ1-5; TRBD1 matches at 9 bases. The CDR3 consists of 14 residues. In germline, CDR1 is SNHLY, CDR2 FYNNEI. V lost 3 bases to trimming and J lost 5 bases; unmatched junction nucleotides: 2. The DNA for the CDR3 is TGTGCCAGCAGTGATGGGGACAGGGATCAGCCCCAGCATTTT. Its translation is CASSDGDRDQPQHF.

Ten or more counts support this clonotype. V usage is TRBV7-3 and J usage is TRBJ1-1; D is unresolved. Deletions cut 2 bases from V and 6 bases from J, with 13 bases between. The CDR3 covers 14 residues. The germline CDR1 and CDR2 sequences are SGHTA and FQGTGA. The CDR3 DNA reads TGTGCCAGCAGCTTAGGCAGTTCGAGGGCTGAAGCTTTCTTT. The encoded protein is CASSLGSSRAEAFF.

This clonotype showed up many times. This rearrangement joins TRBV11-2 to TRBJ1-1; TRBD1 is a possible D gene (6 bases). Looked up from germline, CDR1 is SGHAT and CDR2 is FQNNGV. Trimming took off 5 bases at V and 1 base at J, with 11 bases between the two ends. This CDR3 contains 14 residues. The DNA of the CDR3 is TGTGCCAGCAGCCGTGGACAGAAGAACACTGAAGCTTTCTTT. Translation: CASSRGQKNTEAFF.

This clonotype was seen many times. The genes are TRBV5-6 and TRBJ2-6; 10 bases map to TRBD1. The CDR3 loop spans 17 amino acids. CDR1 SGHDT and CDR2 YYEEEE come from the germline V gene. The J segment lost 1 base and the V segment lost 0 bases, leaving 1 base of the junction unmatched. The CDR3: CASSLGTGGSGANVLTF. The CDR3, as DNA: TGTGCCAGCAGCTTGGGGACAGGGGGTTCTGGGGCCAACGTCCTGACTTTC.

This chain links TRBV20-1 with TRBJ1-2, with 9 bases fitting TRBD1. Germline assignment: CDR1 DFQATT and CDR2 SNEGSKA (reference sequence). The length of the CDR3 is 14 residues. The V gene end was trimmed by 3 bases and the J gene end by 6 bases; junction bases not matched to a gene: 8. The CDR3 here is CSASSGTGYDGYTF. The CDR3 DNA reads TGCAGTGCTAGCTCCGGGACAGGGTACGATGGCTACACCTTC.

CDR3 sequence reads: CASSEEAGDYNEQFF. CDR3 nucleotide sequence: TGTGCCAGCAGTGAAGAGGCAGGGGACTACAATGAGCAGTTCTTC. The V call is TRBV2, the J call TRBJ2-1; D perhaps matches TRBD1 (6 bases). The CDR3 contains 15 residues. Germline CDR1 SNHLY, CDR2 FYNNEI. V dropped 1 base and J dropped 3 bases, with 10 bases sitting between them.

This clonotype was counted at least ten times. This chain connects TRBV7-2 to TRBJ2-7; D is possibly TRBD1 (5 bases). In germline, CDR1 is SGHTA, CDR2 FQGNSA. This CDR3 is built from 14 residues. V was cut by 5 bases and J by 2 bases, with 13 bases left in between. CDR3 loop: CASSLMTVTYEQYF. The CDR3 DNA reads as TGTGCCAGCAGCCTTATGACAGTTACCTACGAGCAGTACTTC. Full variable domain (rest looked up from reference TRBV7-2 and TRBJ2-7): GAGVSQSPSNKVTEKGKDVELRCDPISGHTALYWYRQSLGQGLEFLIYFQGNSAPDKSGLPSDRFSAERTGGSVSTLTIQRTQQEDSAVYLCASSLMTVTYEQYFGPGTRLTVT.

The chain employs TRBV5-1 and TRBJ2-5; 8 bases align to TRBD1. Germline V lookup: CDR1 SGHRS, CDR2 YFSETQ. V gave up 4 bases and J gave up 3 bases; unmatched junction bases: 5. This CDR3 region has 14 residues. The CDR3 region has the DNA TGCGCCAGCAGCGGCGACAGGGGAGAAGAGACCCAGTACTTC. Its translation is CASSGDRGEETQYF. Variable domain in full (rest from reference TRBV5-1 and TRBJ2-5): KAGVTQTPRYLIKTRGQQVTLSCSPISGHRSVSWYQQTPGQGLQFLFEYFSETQRNKGNFPGRFSGRQFSNSRSEMNVSTLELGDSALYLCASSGDRGEETQYFGPGTRLLVL.

The genes are TRBV3-1 and TRBJ2-3; TRBD1 agrees at 8 bases. The V segment lost 0 bases and the J segment 4 bases; nucleotides outside the gene matches: 6. Germline assignment: CDR1 LGHDT and CDR2 YNNKEL (reference sequence). The CDR3 has 16 residues. The DNA of the CDR3 is TGTGCCAGCAGCCAAGATGAGGACAGGGTGGCAGATACGCAGTATTTT. This encodes CASSQDEDRVADTQYF.

The table lists this clonotype with many counts. The J gene is TRBJ2-7, the V gene TRBV6-1; D not resolved. The V end was cut by 4 bases, the J end by 7 bases, with 20 bases between. CDR3 length: 15 amino acids. Germline CDR1 MNHNS, CDR2 SASEGT. Written as DNA, the CDR3 is TGTGCCAGCAGTGTAACCCGCGGTGGGTCGGGTGAGCAGTACTTC. Protein product: CASSVTRGGSGEQYF.

With regard to this clonotype: A read error may produce the germline difference seen at one junction end. This chain links TRBV12-3 or TRBV12-4 with TRBJ2-2; 7 positions agree with TRBD2. The CDR3 consists of 15 residues. The CDR3 sequence is CASNLAGLNTGELFF. CDR3 nucleotides: TGTGCCAGCAATTTAGCGGGCCTAAACACCGGGGAGCTGTTTTTT.

This clonotype was recorded at least ten times. The chain carries TRBV6-1 and TRBJ2-7; D unresolved. This CDR3 has 14 residues. CDR1 MNHNS and CDR2 SASEGT come from the germline V gene. The V end lost 0 bases, the J end lost 2 bases, and 8 bases lay between the germline ends. The CDR3 loop is CASSEAAGPYEQYF. Here the CDR3 DNA reads TGTGCCAGCAGTGAAGCGGCAGGCCCCTACGAGCAGTACTTC.

This clonotype was counted many times. J is TRBJ2-7 and V is TRBV20-1, with no clear D. Germline V CDR1 and CDR2: DFQATT, SNEGSKA (reference sequence). V was trimmed by 6 bases and J by 7 bases, leaving 7 bases between them. This CDR3 has 9 amino acids. The CDR3 bases are TGCAGTGCAGGCGGAGAGCAGTACTTC. Protein product: CSAGGEQYF.

This clonotype was picked up a small number of times. The chain employs TRBV5-1 and TRBJ2-1; a possible D gene is TRBD1 (6 bases). Trimming pared 0 bases from V and 4 bases from J, leaving 11 bases between. Looked up from germline, CDR1 is SGHRS and CDR2 is YFSETQ. The CDR3 totals 15 residues. The CDR3, as DNA: TGCGCCAGCAGCTTGGCTTCGACAGGTTACAATGAGCAGTTCTTC. Its protein product is CASSLASTGYNEQFF.

This clonotype was detected many times. The chain is built from TRBV20-1 and TRBJ1-6, with 7 positions matching TRBD1. This CDR3 contains 13 residues. Per germline, CDR1 DFQATT and CDR2 SNEGSKA (reference sequence). Trimming took 3 bases from V and 7 from J; bases not matched to a gene: 3. CDR3 in amino acids: CSARRDSNSPLHF. The CDR3 DNA reads TGCAGTGCTAGGAGGGACAGCAATTCACCCCTCCACTTT.

This clonotype has a handful of counts. The CDR3 spells CASSLVNRDGTGELFF. The CDR3 DNA reads as TGCGCCAGCAGCTTGGTGAACAGGGACGGCACCGGGGAGCTGTTTTTT. V gene TRBV5-1 combines with J gene TRBJ2-2, with D perhaps matching TRBD1 (6 bases). CDR1 and CDR2 from the germline V gene are SGHRS and YFSETQ. Between the trimmed V and J ends, which lost 0 bases and 4 bases, there was a span of 13 bases. The CDR3 contains 16 residues.

The chain uses TRBV28 and TRBJ2-1; 7 nucleotides agree with TRBD1. From germline, CDR1 is MDHEN and CDR2 SYDVKM. Trimming took 8 bases from V and 10 from J; bases not matched to a gene: 5. The CDR3 totals 11 residues. The CDR3 loop is CASRTGTEQFF. The CDR3 DNA is TGTGCCAGCCGGACAGGAACAGAGCAGTTCTTC.

The table lists this clonotype with many counts. V and J are TRBV28 and TRBJ1-5; 8 bases line up with TRBD1. CDR1 is MDHEN, CDR2 SYDVKM, per germline. CDR3 length: 15 residues. The ends lost 4 bases at V and 5 bases at J; junction bases unmatched: 7. The CDR3 DNA sequence: TGTGCCAGCAGTTACCTGGACAGGGAGGATCAGCCCCAGCATTTT. Its translation: CASSYLDREDQPQHF.

A note on this clonotype: A much larger clone differs from this one at a single base, so this may be a read error. The rearrangement links TRBV5-1 to TRBJ1-1; D gene ambiguous. V lost 3 bases and J lost 5, with 17 bases in between. This CDR3 has 15 amino acids. The germline gives CDR1 SGHRS, CDR2 YFSETQ. The CDR3 coding sequence is TGCGCCAGCAGCTCGGAGGGAAAATTGAGTACTGAAGCTTTCTTT. It translates to CASSSEGKLSTEAFF.